Following are 23 T cell receptor beta chains from one sample sequenced in a study of blood T cell repertoires in COVID-19. TCRdb keeps only in-frame clones here, not all; method: immunoSEQ multiplex PCR. This table holds over 450,000 clones, 89% found once. The sample was peripheral blood. The receptor set was obtained from a young man with COVID-19, enrolled during active disease.

This chain uses TRBV19 with TRBJ1-2; TRBD1 agrees at 8 bases. CDR1 LNHDA and CDR2 SQIVND come from the germline V gene (reference sequence). V trimming: 10 bases; J trimming: 5 bases; junction bases outside the gene matches: 6. This CDR3 is 12 amino acids long. CDR3 DNA: TGTGCCACTGGGACAGGCTCATATGGCTACACCTTC. Its translation: CATGTGSYGYTF.

The V and J genes are TRBV5-8 and TRBJ1-4, with a weak D call TRBD1 (6 bases). This CDR3 region has 15 residues. Trimming cost V 2 bases and J 8 bases, with 16 bases left between them. The germline gives CDR1 SGHTS, CDR2 YDEGEE. Written as DNA, the CDR3 is TGTGCCAGCAGCTTCCACAGGGTAGGAGAAGAAAAACTGTTTTTT. Translation gives CASSFHRVGEEKLFF.

The V and J genes are TRBV5-1 and TRBJ2-3, with 7 bases matching TRBD2. Germline CDR1 reads SGHRS; CDR2 reads YFSETQ. With V trimmed by 3 bases and J by 1 base, 8 bases remained unmatched. The CDR3 consists of 16 residues. CDR3 in amino acids: CASSSALAVRTDTQYF. CDR3 coding DNA: TGCGCCAGCAGCTCCGCCCTAGCGGTCCGCACAGATACGCAGTATTTT.

V gene TRBV5-1 combines with J gene TRBJ2-7; D remains ambiguous. Germline values: CDR1 SGHRS, CDR2 YFSETQ. The CDR3 extends over 15 amino acids. Trimming shortened V by 0 bases and J by 4 bases, and 14 bases separated the two germline ends. CDR3 nucleotides: TGCGCCAGCAGCTTGGTCGTCGGCGGTTTATACGAGCAGTACTTC. Protein product: CASSLVVGGLYEQYF.

This clone was observed a single time. This sequence joins TRBV4-1 and TRBJ2-7, with 9 bases identical to TRBD1. CDR3 length: 18 residues. Per the germline V gene, CDR1 is MGHRA and CDR2 is YSYEKL. Trimming took 0 bases from V and 0 from J; bases not matched to a gene: 9. The CDR3 reads CASSQDGQGQGLSYEQYF. DNA for the CDR3: TGCGCCAGCAGCCAAGACGGTCAGGGACAGGGACTCTCCTACGAGCAGTACTTC.

This clone was observed a single time. The chain recombines TRBV19 with TRBJ2-4, with D unclear. V lost 4 bases to trimming and J lost 8 bases, with 6 bases between them. The CDR3 has 11 amino acids. Per the germline V gene, CDR1 is LNHDA and CDR2 is SQIVND (reference sequence). The CDR3 DNA sequence: TGTGCCAGTAGTACAGGCTACATTCAGTACTTC. This translates into CASSTGYIQYF.

This chain joins TRBV2 and TRBJ2-7; 7 bases fit TRBD2. The V and J ends lost 8 bases and 3 bases, in that order; junction bases with no gene match: 10. This CDR3 is built from 14 residues. Germline V gene data show CDR1 as SNHLY and CDR2 as FYNNEI. CDR3 nucleotides: TGTGCCAGCCAGTCCCCTAGCGGTAGCTACGAGCAGTACTTC. This encodes CASQSPSGSYEQYF.

The V gene is TRBV2, the J gene TRBJ2-1; D not certain. CDR1 is SNHLY, CDR2 FYNNEI, per germline. V was pared by 1 base and J by 5 bases, with 12 bases between. The CDR3 length is 15 residues. This CDR3 is CASSEGALPNNEQFF. The CDR3 DNA is TGTGCCAGCAGTGAAGGGGCCCTGCCCAACAATGAGCAGTTCTTC.

The chain links TRBV10-1 to TRBJ2-2; TRBD1 might be the D (5 bases). The germline V gene encodes CDR1 WNHNN and CDR2 SYGVQD (reference sequence). V dropped 3 bases and J dropped 4 bases, with 6 bases sitting between them. The CDR3 sequence is 13 residues long. Written as DNA, the CDR3 is TGCGCCAGCAGTGAAGACAGCACCGGGGAGCTGTTTTTT. Translated, it gives CASSEDSTGELFF.

This clone was recorded only once. V gene TRBV11-3 combines with J gene TRBJ1-1, with a possible D match to TRBD1 (6 bases). V gave up 4 bases and J gave up 10 bases, with 22 bases separating them. This CDR3 has 15 residues. Germline CDR1 SGHNT, CDR2 YENEEA. Here the CDR3 reads CASSYRRTGTWTAFF. CDR3 sequence (DNA): TGTGCCAGCAGCTACAGACGAACAGGGACCTGGACAGCTTTCTTT.

This rearrangement joins TRBV14 to TRBJ2-1; D remains unclear. This CDR3 is 13 amino acids long. V lost 6 bases and J lost 1, with 7 bases in between. From germline, CDR1 is SGHDN and CDR2 FVKESK. For the CDR3, the DNA is TGTGCCAGCAGTCTGGAGTCCTACAATGAGCAGTTCTTC. Translation gives CASSLESYNEQFF.

V is TRBV2 and J is TRBJ1-6; TRBD1 might be the D (6 bases). Per the germline V gene, CDR1 is SNHLY and CDR2 is FYNNEI. Between the trimmed V and J ends, which lost 5 bases and 8 bases, there was a span of 16 bases. The CDR3 has 15 residues. The CDR3 reads CASSLEQGVDSPLHF. In DNA, the CDR3 is TGTGCCAGCAGTCTAGAACAGGGAGTTGATTCACCCCTCCACTTT.

The sample holds one count of this clone. CDR3 sequence reads: CASSSPGVGNTIYF. The CDR3 DNA is TGTGCCAGCAGCTCCCCGGGGGTTGGAAACACCATATATTTT. The chain is built from TRBV5-6 and TRBJ1-3, with D possibly TRBD1 on 5 matching bases. Germline CDR1 and CDR2: SGHDT and YYEEEE. The V end lost 3 bases, the J end lost 3 bases, and 10 bases lay between the germline ends. This CDR3 is built from 14 residues.

The chain recombines TRBV5-8 with TRBJ1-5; no definite D call. The ends were cut back, 2 bases at V and 7 bases at J, with 16 bases in the middle. The CDR3 is 15 residues long. Germline V gene data show CDR1 as SGHTS and CDR2 as YDEGEE. CDR3 sequence reads: CASSLMKASGQPQHF. The CDR3 DNA is TGTGCCAGCAGCTTAATGAAGGCCAGCGGGCAGCCCCAGCATTTT.

The gene calls are TRBV2 and TRBJ2-1; a possible D gene is TRBD1 (5 bases). Trimming stripped 10 bases from V and 1 base from J, with 11 bases between. The CDR3 extends over 13 amino acids. CDR1 is SNHLY, CDR2 FYNNEI, per germline. The CDR3 region has the DNA TGTGCCACCAAGGACAAGTCCTACAATGAGCAGTTCTTC. Its protein is CATKDKSYNEQFF.

CDR3 region: CASSLVTGPYGYTF. The CDR3 nucleotides read TGTGCCAGCAGCTTAGTAACAGGACCCTATGGCTACACCTTC. The chain employs TRBV7-9 and TRBJ1-2, with D perhaps matching TRBD1 (5 bases). The CDR3 covers 14 residues. V was pared by 1 base and J by 4 bases, with 10 bases between. Per germline, CDR1 SEHNR and CDR2 FQNEAQ (reference sequence).

This rearrangement joins TRBV7-9 to TRBJ1-5; D uncertain. V gave up 1 base and J gave up 5 bases, with 9 bases separating them. Germline V CDR1 and CDR2: SEHNR, FQNEAQ (reference sequence). The CDR3 totals 14 residues. The CDR3, as DNA: TGTGCCAGCAGCTTAGAGTCAGGTTATCAGCCCCAGCATTTT. It is translated as CASSLESGYQPQHF.

As for this clone: At the DNA level, this CDR3 is encoded by other sequences in the same sample as well. This sequence joins TRBV12-3 or TRBV12-4 and TRBJ2-7; a possible D gene is TRBD2 (5 bases). V lost 5 bases, J lost 0 bases, and 5 bases lay in between. The CDR3 is 12 amino acids. The CDR3 sequence is CASSSGSYEQYF. The CDR3 DNA reads as TGTGCCAGCAGTAGCGGCTCCTACGAGCAGTACTTC.

V and J are TRBV12-2 and TRBJ2-3; TRBD1 is the table's D call, not checked against the DNA. TRBV12-2 is recorded as a pseudogene. This CDR3 is 17 amino acids long. The CDR3 nucleotides read TGTGCAAGTCGCTTAGCCCCGGACTGGGGGCTATTTAGTACGCAGTATTTT. This codes for CASRLAPDWGLFSTQYF.

V is TRBV14 and J is TRBJ2-1, with a tentative D call TRBD2 (5 bases). Germline V gene sequence: CDR1 SGHDN, CDR2 FVKESK. The CDR3 runs to 17 residues. The ends were cut back, 0 bases at V and 0 bases at J, with 12 bases in the middle. CDR3 DNA: TGTGCCAGCAGCCAAGAATTGCGGGCAGGCTCCTACAATGAGCAGTTCTTC. It codes for CASSQELRAGSYNEQFF.

As to this clone: One end of the junction varies from germline; a read error may be responsible. The chain has TRBV18 and TRBJ1-1; tentatively, D is TRBD1 (5 bases). CDR3 size: 14 residues. CDR1 is KGHSH, CDR2 LQKENI, per germline. The CDR3 DNA reads TGTGCCAGCTCCCCACAGGACTTGGGGACTGAAGCTTTCTTT. Translation: CASSPQDLGTEAFF.

This clone was found once. This chain connects TRBV25-1 to TRBJ2-1; TRBD1 matches at 8 bases. CDR1 is MGHDK, CDR2 SYGVNS, per germline. The CDR3 is made up of 14 amino acids. Unmatched junction bases numbered 6, after V lost 2 bases and J lost 9 bases. The CDR3 is CASSEPGQGAEQFF. As DNA, the CDR3 is TGTGCCAGCAGTGAACCTGGCCAGGGGGCTGAGCAGTTCTTC.

The V and J genes are TRBV7-3 and TRBJ2-2; D is uncertain. The CDR3 runs 12 residues. Trimming cost V 1 base and J 7 bases, with 4 bases left between them. Per germline, CDR1 SGHTA and CDR2 FQGTGA. The CDR3 DNA reads as TGTGCCAGCAGCTTAAATTACGGGGAGCTGTTTTTT. Protein product: CASSLNYGELFF.